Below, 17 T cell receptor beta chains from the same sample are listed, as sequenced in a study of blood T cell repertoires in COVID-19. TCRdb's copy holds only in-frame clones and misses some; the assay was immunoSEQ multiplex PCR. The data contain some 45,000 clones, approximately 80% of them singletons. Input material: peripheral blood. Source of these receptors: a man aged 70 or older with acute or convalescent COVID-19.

CDR3 in DNA: TGTGCCAGCAGATCCTTATCGGGACAGCTATACAATGAGCAGTTCTTC. This encodes CASRSLSGQLYNEQFF. This chain links TRBV11-2 with TRBJ2-1; 7 bases are shared with TRBD1. The CDR3 loop spans 16 amino acids. Germline V gene sequence: CDR1 SGHAT, CDR2 FQNNGV. J was trimmed by 4 bases and V by 6 bases; bases with no gene match: 12.

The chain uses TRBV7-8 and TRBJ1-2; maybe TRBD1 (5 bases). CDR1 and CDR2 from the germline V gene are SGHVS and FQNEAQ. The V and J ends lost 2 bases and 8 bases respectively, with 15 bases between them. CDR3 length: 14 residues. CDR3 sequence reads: CASSLNPGPWGYTF. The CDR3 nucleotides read TGTGCCAGCAGCTTAAATCCAGGGCCTTGGGGCTACACCTTC.

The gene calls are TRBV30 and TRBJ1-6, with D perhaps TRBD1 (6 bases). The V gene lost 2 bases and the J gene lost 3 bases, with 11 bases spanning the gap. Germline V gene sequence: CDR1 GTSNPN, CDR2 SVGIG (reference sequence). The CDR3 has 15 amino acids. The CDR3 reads CAWSSQGVYNSPLHF. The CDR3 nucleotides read TGTGCCTGGAGTTCACAGGGAGTCTATAATTCACCCCTCCACTTT.

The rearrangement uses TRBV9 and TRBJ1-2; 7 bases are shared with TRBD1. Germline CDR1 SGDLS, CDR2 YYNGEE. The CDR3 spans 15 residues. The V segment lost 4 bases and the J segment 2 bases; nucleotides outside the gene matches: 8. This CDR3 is CASSLDRQGNYGYTF. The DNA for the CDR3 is TGTGCCAGCAGCCTCGACCGACAGGGAAACTATGGCTACACCTTC.

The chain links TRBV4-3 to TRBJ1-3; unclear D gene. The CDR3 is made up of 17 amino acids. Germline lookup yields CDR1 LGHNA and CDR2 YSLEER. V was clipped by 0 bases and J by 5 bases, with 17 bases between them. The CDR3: CASSQDLTARVRNTIYF. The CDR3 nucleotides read TGCGCCAGCAGCCAAGATCTCACAGCGCGGGTTAGAAACACCATATATTTT.

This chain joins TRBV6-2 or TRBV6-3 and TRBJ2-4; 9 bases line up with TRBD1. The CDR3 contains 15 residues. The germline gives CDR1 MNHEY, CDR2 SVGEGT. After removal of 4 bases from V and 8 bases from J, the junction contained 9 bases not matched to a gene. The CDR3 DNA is TGTGCCAGCAGTTTCCTTGGACAGGGGTCAGACATTCAGTACTTC. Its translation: CASSFLGQGSDIQYF.

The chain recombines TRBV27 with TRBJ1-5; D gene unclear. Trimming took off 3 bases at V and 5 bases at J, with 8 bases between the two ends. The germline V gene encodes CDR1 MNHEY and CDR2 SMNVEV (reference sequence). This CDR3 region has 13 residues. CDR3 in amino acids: CASSFQEDQPQHF. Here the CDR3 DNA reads TGTGCCAGCAGTTTCCAGGAAGATCAGCCCCAGCATTTT.

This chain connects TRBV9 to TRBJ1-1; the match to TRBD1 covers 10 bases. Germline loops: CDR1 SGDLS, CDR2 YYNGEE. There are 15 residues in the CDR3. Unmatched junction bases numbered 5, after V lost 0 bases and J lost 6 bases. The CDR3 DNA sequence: TGTGCCAGCAGCGTAGTAGGGACAGGGGAAGCTGAAGCTTTCTTT. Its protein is CASSVVGTGEAEAFF.

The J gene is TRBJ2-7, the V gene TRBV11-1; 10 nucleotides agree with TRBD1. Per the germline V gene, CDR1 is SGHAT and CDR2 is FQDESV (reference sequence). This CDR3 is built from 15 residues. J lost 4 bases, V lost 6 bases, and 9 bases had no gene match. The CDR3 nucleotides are TGTGCCAGCAGTTCCCCCGACAGGGGGCTATACGAGCAGTACTTC. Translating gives CASSSPDRGLYEQYF.

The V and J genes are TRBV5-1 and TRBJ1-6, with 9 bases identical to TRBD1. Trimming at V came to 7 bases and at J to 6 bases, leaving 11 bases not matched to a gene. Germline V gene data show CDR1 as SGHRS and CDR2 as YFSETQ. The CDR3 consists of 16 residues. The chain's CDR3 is CASGEQGAGANSPLHF. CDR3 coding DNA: TGCGCCAGCGGCGAACAGGGGGCGGGGGCTAATTCACCCCTCCACTTT.

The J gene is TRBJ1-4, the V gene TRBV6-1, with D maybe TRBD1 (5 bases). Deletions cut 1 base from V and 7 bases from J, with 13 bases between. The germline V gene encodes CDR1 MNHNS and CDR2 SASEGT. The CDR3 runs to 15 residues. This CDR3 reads CASSEVGALGEKLFF. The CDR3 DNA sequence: TGTGCCAGCAGTGAAGTTGGGGCTTTGGGTGAAAAACTGTTTTTT.

The CDR3 protein is CASGTGVAEAFF. The CDR3 DNA is TGTGCCAGTGGGACAGGGGTGGCTGAAGCTTTCTTT. The chain uses TRBV19 and TRBJ1-1; 10 nucleotides match TRBD1. This CDR3 has 12 amino acids. J was trimmed by 6 bases and V by 8 bases; bases with no gene match: 3. The germline V gene has CDR1 LNHDA and CDR2 SQIVND (reference sequence).

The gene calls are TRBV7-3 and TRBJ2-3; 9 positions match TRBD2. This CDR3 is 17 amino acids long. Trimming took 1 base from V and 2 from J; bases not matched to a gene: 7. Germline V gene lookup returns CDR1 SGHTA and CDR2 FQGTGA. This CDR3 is CASSLNSAGGATDTQYF. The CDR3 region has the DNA TGTGCCAGCAGCTTAAATTCCGCGGGGGGGGCCACAGATACGCAGTATTTT.

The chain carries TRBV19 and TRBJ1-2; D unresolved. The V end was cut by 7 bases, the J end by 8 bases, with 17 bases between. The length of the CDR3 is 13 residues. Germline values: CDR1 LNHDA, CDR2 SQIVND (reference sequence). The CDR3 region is CASTRGGSEGYTF. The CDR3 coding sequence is TGTGCCAGTACCCGGGGAGGCTCGGAGGGCTACACCTTC.

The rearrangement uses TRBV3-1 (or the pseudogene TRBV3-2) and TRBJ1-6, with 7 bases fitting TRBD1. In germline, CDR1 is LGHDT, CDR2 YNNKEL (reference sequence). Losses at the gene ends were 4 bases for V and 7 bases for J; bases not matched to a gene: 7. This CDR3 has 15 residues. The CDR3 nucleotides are TGTGCCAGCAGCCGCGCCGGGACAGAGAATTCACCCCTCCACTTT. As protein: CASSRAGTENSPLHF.

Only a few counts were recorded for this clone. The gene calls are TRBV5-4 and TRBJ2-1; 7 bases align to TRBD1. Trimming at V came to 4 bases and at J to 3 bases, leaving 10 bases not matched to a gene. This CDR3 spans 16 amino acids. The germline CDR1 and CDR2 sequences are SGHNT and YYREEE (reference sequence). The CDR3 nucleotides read TGTGCCAGCAGCCGGCGACAGGGCGCTAACTACAATGAGCAGTTCTTC. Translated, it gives CASSRRQGANYNEQFF. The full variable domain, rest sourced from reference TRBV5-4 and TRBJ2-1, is ETGVTQSPTHLIKTRGQQVTLRCSSQSGHNTVSWYQQALGQGPQFIFQYYREEENGRGNFPPRFSGLQFPNYSSELNVNALELDDSALYLCASSRRQGANYNEQFFGPGTRLTVL.

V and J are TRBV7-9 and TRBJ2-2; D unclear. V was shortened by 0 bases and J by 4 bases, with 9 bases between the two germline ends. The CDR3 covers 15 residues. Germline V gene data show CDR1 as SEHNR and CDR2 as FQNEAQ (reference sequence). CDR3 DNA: TGTGCCAGCAGCTTAGCGCGTCAGGTCACCGGGGAGCTGTTTTTT. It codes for CASSLARQVTGELFF.